This T cell receptor beta chain came from a study of blood T cell repertoires in COVID-19 (dated by TCRdb to 2018 to 2020). For context, the study as a whole: Samples from collaborators originated in the United States, Italy and Spain and spanned both the acute and convalescent phases of COVID-19. The material from the prospective study consisted of cDNA or gDNA derived from T cells, B-cell-depleted T cells, or PBMCs. Subjects who had been exposed to COVID-19, were actively infected with it, or had recovered from it provided the deeply sampled blood TCRbeta repertoires that made up the dataset. The repertoires were made available in a free public database intended to serve as a resource for research on the immune response to SARS-CoV-2. Samples came from the ongoing ImmuneRACE study (first 160 participants) plus 1,254 subjects from 6 global collaborators. The sample metadata nearly always contained a de-identified subject ID, COVID-19 status, age in years and sex. Where HLA class I and class II types were available, the types were taken from metadata supplied by the sample provider, not from assay-based typing.

General findings and caveats noted by the study authors: The quantity of clinical and demographic metadata differed by source and by participant and was supplied without curation.

On this clone: This receptor's antigen is unknown. No much larger clone is present one base from it, and per-base qualities are unavailable.

In the prospective study, participants were 18 to 89 years old, resided in under 30 geographic areas of the United States, and were enrolled through a virtual design. Cohort assignment in the prospective study relied on participant-reported clinical history from a screening survey and a study questionnaire. In the prospective study, whole blood, serum and a nasopharyngeal or oropharyngeal swab were collected from each participant by mobile phlebotomists. Additional blood draws and questionnaires over a 2-month period could optionally be provided by prospective study participants. Prospective study blood samples were shipped either frozen or at room temperature before DNA extraction. Relative to germline, V is 4 bases shorter and J is 6 bases shorter, with 15 bases between their ends. The germline V gene specifies MDHEN as CDR1 and SYDVKM as CDR2. The CDR3 numbers 14 residues from cysteine through phenylalanine. Only the CDR3 region is kept as DNA, spanning 42 bases read in frame from base 1.

TCRbeta CDR3 regions were amplified from genomic DNA by means of the immunoSEQ Assay, a bias-controlled multiplex PCR. Concerning the study's data processing: The number of nucleated cells in each sample was estimated from the amplification of reference gene primers within the assay. Sequence reads were collapsed and filtered to measure the absolute abundance of every unique TCRbeta CDR3 rearrangement. Productive Simpson clonality was computed per sample as the square root of Simpson's diversity index over productive rearrangements. TCRdb took this table from immuneACCESS and kept in-frame rearrangements with V and J called. Such tables lack part of the clones; where checked against another copy, unresolved V genes explain under half of the gap, and the rest is unexplained. V and J calls and clone size are copied from that table; D and trimming were computed from the DNA. This sample lists approximately 220,000 clones; approximately 90% were detected once. 3% to 4.5% of the sample comes from the top ten.

Sequenced: PBMCs or T cells enriched from blood (not recorded which). The receptor was derived from a middle-aged woman with acute COVID-19. The rearranged segments are TRBV28 and TRBJ1-2; the best D guess is TRBD1, with 6 bases matching. The CDR3 protein sequence reads: CASSYVPGEHGYTF. In nucleotide form, the sequence is TGTGCCAGCAGTTACGTCCCAGGGGAACATGGCTACACCTTC.